This T cell receptor beta chain is drawn from a study of shared T cell receptors in the human thymus. This clone has only one observation. The protocol was immunoSEQ multiplex PCR, while the TCRdb copy is restricted to in-frame clones and leaves out a portion. The table includes around 68,000 clones, about 95% detected once. Germline CDR1 SGDLS, CDR2 YYNGEE. V was trimmed by 2 bases and J by 0 bases, leaving 9 bases between them. This CDR3 has 15 amino acids. This clonotype originated in a human donor. This chain links TRBV9 with TRBJ2-1, with D maybe TRBD2 (5 bases). Sequenced: thymocytes. The CDR3 DNA reads TGTGCCAGCAGCGTGGACTCCGTCTCCTACAATGAGCAGTTCTTC. Amino acids: CASSVDSVSYNEQFF. The full variable domain, rest sourced from reference TRBV9 and TRBJ2-1, is DSGVTQTPKHLITATGQRVTLRCSPRSGDLSVYWYQQSLDQGLQFLIQYYNGEERAKGNILERFSAQQFPDLHSELNLSSLELGDSALYFCASSVDSVSYNEQFFGPGTRLTVL.